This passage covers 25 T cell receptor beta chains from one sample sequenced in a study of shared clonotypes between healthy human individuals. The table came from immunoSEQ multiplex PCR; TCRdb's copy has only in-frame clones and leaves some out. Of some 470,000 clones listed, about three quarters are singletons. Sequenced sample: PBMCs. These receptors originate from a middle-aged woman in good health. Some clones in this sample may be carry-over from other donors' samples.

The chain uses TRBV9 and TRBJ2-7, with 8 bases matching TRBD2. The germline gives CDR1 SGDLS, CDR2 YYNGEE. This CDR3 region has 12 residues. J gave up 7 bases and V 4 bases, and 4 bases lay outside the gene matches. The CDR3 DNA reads TGTGCCAGCAGCCCTGTAGCGGGAGAGCAGTACTTC. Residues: CASSPVAGEQYF.

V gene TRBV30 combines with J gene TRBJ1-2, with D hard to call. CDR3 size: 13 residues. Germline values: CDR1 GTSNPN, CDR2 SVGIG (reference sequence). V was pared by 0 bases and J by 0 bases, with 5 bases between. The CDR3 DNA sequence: TGTGCCTGGAGTGTAGCAACTAACTATGGCTACACCTTC. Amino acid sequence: CAWSVATNYGYTF.

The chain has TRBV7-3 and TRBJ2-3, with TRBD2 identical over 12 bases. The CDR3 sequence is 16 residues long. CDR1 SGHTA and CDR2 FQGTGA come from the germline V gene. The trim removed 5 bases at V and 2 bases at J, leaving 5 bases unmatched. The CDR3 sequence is CASSPLAGGSTDTQYF. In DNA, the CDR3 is TGTGCCAGCAGCCCACTAGCGGGGGGATCCACAGATACGCAGTATTTT.

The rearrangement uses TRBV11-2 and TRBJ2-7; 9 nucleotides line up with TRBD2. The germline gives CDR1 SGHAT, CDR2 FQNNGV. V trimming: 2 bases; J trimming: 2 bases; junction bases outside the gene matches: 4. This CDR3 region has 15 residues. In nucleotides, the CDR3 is TGTGCCAGCAGCTTAAGGCTAGCGGGGACCTACGAGCAGTACTTC. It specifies CASSLRLAGTYEQYF. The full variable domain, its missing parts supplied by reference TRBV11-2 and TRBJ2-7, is EAGVAQSPRYKIIEKRQSVAFWCNPISGHATLYWYQQILGQGPKLLIQFQNNGVVDDSQLPKDRFSAERLKGVDSTLKIQPAKLEDSAVYLCASSLRLAGTYEQYFGPGTRLTVT.

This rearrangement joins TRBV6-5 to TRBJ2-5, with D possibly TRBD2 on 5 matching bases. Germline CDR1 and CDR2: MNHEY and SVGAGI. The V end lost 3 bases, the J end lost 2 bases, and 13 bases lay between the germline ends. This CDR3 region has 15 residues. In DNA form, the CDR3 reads TGTGCCAGCAGTTATGGGAGATATTTTCAAGAGACCCAGTACTTC. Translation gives CASSYGRYFQETQYF.

In nucleotides, the CDR3 is TGTGCCAGCAGTCTGAGCGGGAGCAACGCCTACGAGCAGTACTTC. The encoded protein is CASSLSGSNAYEQYF. The J gene is TRBJ2-7, the V gene TRBV2, with 8 bases identical to TRBD2. V was pared by 5 bases and J by 2 bases, with 8 bases of the junction left unmatched. Germline V gene sequence: CDR1 SNHLY, CDR2 FYNNEI. The CDR3 extends over 15 amino acids. The variable domain in full, completed from reference TRBV2 and TRBJ2-7, reads EPEVTQTPSHQVTQMGQEVILRCVPISNHLYFYWYRQILGQKVEFLVSFYNNEISEKSEIFDDQFSVERPDGSNFTLKIRSTKLEDSAMYFCASSLSGSNAYEQYFGPGTRLTVT.

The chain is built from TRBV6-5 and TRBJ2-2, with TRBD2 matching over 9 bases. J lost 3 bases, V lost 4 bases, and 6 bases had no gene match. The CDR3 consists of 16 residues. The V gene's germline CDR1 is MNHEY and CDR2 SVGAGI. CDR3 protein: CASSFVAGGDTGELFF. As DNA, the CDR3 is TGTGCCAGCAGTTTTGTTGCGGGAGGGGACACCGGGGAGCTGTTTTTT.

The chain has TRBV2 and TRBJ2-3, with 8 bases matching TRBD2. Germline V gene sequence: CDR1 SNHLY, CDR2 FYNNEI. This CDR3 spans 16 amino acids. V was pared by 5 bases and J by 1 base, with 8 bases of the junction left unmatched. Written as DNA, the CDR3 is TGTGCCAGCAGTCCGCGCTCGACTAGCGGCACAGATACGCAGTATTTT. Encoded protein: CASSPRSTSGTDTQYF.

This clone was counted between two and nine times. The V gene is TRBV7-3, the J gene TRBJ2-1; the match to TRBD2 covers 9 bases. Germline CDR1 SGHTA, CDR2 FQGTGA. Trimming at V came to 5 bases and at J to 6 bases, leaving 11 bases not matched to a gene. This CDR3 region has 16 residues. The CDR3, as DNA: TGTGCCAGCAGCCCTTCCGCGGGAGGGCCGGTCAATGAGCAGTTCTTC. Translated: CASSPSAGGPVNEQFF.

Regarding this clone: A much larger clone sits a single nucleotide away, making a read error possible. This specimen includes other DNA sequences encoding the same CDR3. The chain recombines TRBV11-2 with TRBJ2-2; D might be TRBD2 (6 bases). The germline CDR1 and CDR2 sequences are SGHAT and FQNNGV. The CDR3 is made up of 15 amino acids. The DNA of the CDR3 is TGTGCCAGCAGCCAACGCGGGGTGAACACCGGGGAGCTGTTCTTT. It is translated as CASSQRGVNTGELFF.

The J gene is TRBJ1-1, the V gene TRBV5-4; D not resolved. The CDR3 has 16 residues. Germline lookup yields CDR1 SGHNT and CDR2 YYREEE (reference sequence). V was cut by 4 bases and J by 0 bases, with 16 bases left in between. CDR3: CASSLWAGTMNTEAFF. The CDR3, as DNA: TGTGCCAGCAGCCTCTGGGCTGGAACAATGAACACTGAAGCTTTCTTT.

In DNA form, the CDR3 reads TGCGCCAGCAGCTTGGACGGGACAGCGAGTTTCAATGAGCAGTTCTTC. It yields the protein CASSLDGTASFNEQFF. V is TRBV5-1 and J is TRBJ2-1; 7 bases line up with TRBD1. The J segment lost 6 bases and the V segment lost 0 bases, leaving 9 bases of the junction unmatched. The V gene's germline CDR1 is SGHRS and CDR2 YFSETQ. The CDR3 covers 16 residues.

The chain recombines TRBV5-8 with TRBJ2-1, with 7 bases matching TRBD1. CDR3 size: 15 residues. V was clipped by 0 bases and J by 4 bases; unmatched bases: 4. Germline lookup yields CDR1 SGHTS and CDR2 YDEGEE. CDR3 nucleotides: TGTGCCAGCAGCTTGGCCTGGGGACAGTACAATGAGCAGTTCTTC. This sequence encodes CASSLAWGQYNEQFF.

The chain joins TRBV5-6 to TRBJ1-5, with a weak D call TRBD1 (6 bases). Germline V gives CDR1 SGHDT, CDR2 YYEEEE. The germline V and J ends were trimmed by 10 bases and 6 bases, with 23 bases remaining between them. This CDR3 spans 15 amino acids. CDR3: CARTGGPAGGQPQHF. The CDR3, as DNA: TGTGCCCGCACTGGGGGCCCGGCGGGGGGTCAGCCCCAGCATTTT. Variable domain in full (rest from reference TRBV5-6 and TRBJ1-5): DAGVTQSPTHLIKTRGQQVTLRCSPKSGHDTVSWYQQALGQGPQFIFQYYEEEERQRGNFPDRFSGHQFPNYSSELNVNALLLGDSALYLCARTGGPAGGQPQHFGDGTRLSIL.

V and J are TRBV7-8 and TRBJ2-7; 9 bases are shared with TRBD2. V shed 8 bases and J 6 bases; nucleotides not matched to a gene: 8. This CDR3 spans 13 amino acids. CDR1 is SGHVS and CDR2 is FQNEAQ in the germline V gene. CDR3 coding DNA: TGTGCCAGCGGCGGGAGGGCCATCAGCGAGCAGTACTTC. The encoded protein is CASGGRAISEQYF.

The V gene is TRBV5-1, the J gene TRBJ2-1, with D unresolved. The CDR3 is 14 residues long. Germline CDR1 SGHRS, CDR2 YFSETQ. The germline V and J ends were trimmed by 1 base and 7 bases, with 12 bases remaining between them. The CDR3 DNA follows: TGCGCCAGCAGCTTGTTGCGGTTCGTAAATGAGCAGTTCTTC. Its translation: CASSLLRFVNEQFF.

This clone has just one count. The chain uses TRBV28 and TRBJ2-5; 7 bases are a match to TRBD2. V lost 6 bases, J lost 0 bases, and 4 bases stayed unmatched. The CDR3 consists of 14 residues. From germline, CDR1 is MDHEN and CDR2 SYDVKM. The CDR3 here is CASSFGLDQETQYF. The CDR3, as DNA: TGTGCCAGCAGCTTTGGACTAGACCAAGAGACCCAGTACTTC.

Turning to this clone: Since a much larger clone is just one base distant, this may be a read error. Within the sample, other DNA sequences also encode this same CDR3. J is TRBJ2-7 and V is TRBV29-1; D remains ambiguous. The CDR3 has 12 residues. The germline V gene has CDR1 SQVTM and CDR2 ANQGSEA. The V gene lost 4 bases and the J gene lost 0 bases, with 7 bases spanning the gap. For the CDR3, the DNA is TGCAGCGTTGTGCTGAGCTCCTACGAGCAGTACTTC. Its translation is CSVVLSSYEQYF.

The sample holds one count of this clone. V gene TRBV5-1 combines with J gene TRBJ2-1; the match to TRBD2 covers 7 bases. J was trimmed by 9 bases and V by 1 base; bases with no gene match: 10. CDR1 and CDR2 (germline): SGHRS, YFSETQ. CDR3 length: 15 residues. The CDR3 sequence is CASSLFSASGGEQFF. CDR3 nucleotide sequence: TGCGCCAGCAGCTTGTTTTCGGCTAGCGGCGGTGAGCAGTTCTTC.

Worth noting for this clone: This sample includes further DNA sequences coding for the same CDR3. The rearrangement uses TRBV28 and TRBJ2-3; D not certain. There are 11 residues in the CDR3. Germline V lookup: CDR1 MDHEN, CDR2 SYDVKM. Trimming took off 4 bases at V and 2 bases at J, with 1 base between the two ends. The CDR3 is CASSYTDTQYF. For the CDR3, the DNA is TGTGCCAGCAGTTACACAGATACGCAGTATTTT.

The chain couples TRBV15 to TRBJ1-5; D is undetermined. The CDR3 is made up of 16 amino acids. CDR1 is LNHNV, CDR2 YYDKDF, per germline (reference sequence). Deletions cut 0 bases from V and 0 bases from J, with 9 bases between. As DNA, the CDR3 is TGTGCCACCAGCAGAGATAGTATCCCTAGCAATCAGCCCCAGCATTTT. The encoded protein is CATSRDSIPSNQPQHF.

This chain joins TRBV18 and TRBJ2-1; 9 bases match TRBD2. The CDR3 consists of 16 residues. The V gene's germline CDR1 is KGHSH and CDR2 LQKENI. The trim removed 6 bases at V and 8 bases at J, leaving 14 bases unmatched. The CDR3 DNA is TGTGCCAGCTCGGCCGAGCGGGAGGCCTCGGAGGATGAGCAGTTCTTC. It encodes CASSAEREASEDEQFF. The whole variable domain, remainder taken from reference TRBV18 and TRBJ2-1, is NAGVMQNPRHLVRRRGQEARLRCSPMKGHSHVYWYRQLPEEGLKFMVYLQKENIIDESGMPKERFSAEFPKEGPSILRIQQVVRGDSAAYFCASSAEREASEDEQFFGPGTRLTVL.

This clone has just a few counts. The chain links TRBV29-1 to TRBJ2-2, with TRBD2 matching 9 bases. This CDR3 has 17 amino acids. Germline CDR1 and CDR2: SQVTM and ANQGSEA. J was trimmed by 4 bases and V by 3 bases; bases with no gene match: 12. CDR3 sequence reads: CSVESGVAGAATGELFF. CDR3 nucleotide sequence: TGCAGCGTTGAGTCCGGGGTAGCGGGAGCGGCCACCGGGGAGCTGTTTTTT.

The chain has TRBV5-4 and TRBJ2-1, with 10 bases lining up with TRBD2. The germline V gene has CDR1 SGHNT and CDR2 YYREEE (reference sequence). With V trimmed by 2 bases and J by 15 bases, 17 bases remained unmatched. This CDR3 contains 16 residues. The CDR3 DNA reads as TGTGCCAGCAGCTTATGGGGTGGGACTAGCGAGAGGACGGGGTTCTTC. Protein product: CASSLWGGTSERTGFF.

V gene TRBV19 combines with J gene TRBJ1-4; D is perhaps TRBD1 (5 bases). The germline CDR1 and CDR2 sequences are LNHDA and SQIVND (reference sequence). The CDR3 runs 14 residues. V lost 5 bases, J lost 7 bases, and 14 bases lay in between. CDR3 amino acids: CASSLAGDGEKLFF. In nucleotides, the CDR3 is TGTGCCAGTAGTCTCGCGGGGGATGGTGAAAAACTGTTTTTT.